The 29 T cell receptor beta chains below come from one sample, sequenced in a study of response to subunit inactivated influenza vaccine. MiXCR, run by TCRdb on the RT-PCR reads, gives a single entry per CDR3 protein. In the table there are around 320,000 distinct CDR3 sequences, 20% to 25% of which are singletons. Sequenced here: PBMCs from blood, sampled around 22 months after vaccination. The receptors originated from a man aged 45 to 75 who received an inactivated influenza vaccine.

The chain carries TRBV29-1 and TRBJ1-2, with 11 bases aligning to TRBD1. CDR3 length: 18 residues. Germline V CDR1 and CDR2: SQVTM, ANQGSEA. Trimming took 8 bases from V and 6 from J; bases not matched to a gene: 23. This CDR3 is CSTDPTWEDRGPGDGYTF. DNA for the CDR3: TGCAGCACAGACCCCACTTGGGAGGACAGGGGGCCAGGGGATGGCTACACCTTC.

This clonotype has more than one count but fewer than ten. The chain joins TRBV4-3 to TRBJ1-2; the D is unclear. The CDR3 has 14 amino acids. Germline V gene data show CDR1 as LGHNA and CDR2 as YSLEER. V lost 1 base and J 4 bases, leaving 10 bases between the germline ends. The CDR3 nucleotides are TGCGCCAGCAGCCAAGGAGTGGACGGCTATGGCTACACCTTC. The encoded protein is CASSQGVDGYGYTF.

The chain links TRBV5-1 to TRBJ2-1; D is unclear. The CDR3 extends over 15 amino acids. CDR1 SGHRS and CDR2 YFSETQ come from the germline V gene. V was trimmed by 0 bases and J by 8 bases, leaving 15 bases between them. The CDR3: CASSLASKVRDEQFF. As DNA, the CDR3 is TGCGCCAGCAGCTTGGCGTCCAAAGTTAGGGATGAGCAGTTCTTC.

V is TRBV20-1 and J is TRBJ1-4; D gene unclear. Germline V lookup: CDR1 DFQATT, CDR2 SNEGSKA (reference sequence). This CDR3 contains 16 residues. Trimming took 0 bases from V and 0 from J, leaving 11 bases between them. The CDR3 protein is CSARDRQSATNEKLFF. The CDR3 nucleotides read TGCAGTGCTAGAGATCGACAATCTGCAACTAATGAAAAACTGTTTTTT.

Many counts were recorded for this clonotype. This chain joins TRBV4-2 and TRBJ2-5, with 7 bases identical to TRBD2. The germline V gene has CDR1 LGHNA and CDR2 YNFKEQ. J gave up 2 bases and V 1 base, and 4 bases lay outside the gene matches. The CDR3 runs to 15 residues. The CDR3 sequence is CASSQGTRDQETQYF. CDR3 in DNA: TGTGCCAGCAGCCAAGGGACTAGAGATCAAGAGACCCAGTACTTC.

Only a few counts were recorded for this clonotype. V and J are TRBV12-3 or TRBV12-4 and TRBJ1-4; D may be TRBD1 (6 bases). V lost 1 base, J lost 8 bases, and 17 bases lay in between. CDR3 size: 16 residues. The chain's CDR3 is CASSLGGLGVGEKLFF. In DNA, the CDR3 is TGTGCCAGCAGTTTAGGGGGGCTCGGGGTTGGCGAAAAACTGTTTTTT.

This clonotype was counted ten times or more. The rearrangement joins TRBV7-9 to TRBJ2-6, with D tentatively TRBD2 (5 bases). The germline V and J ends were trimmed by 4 bases and 0 bases, with 7 bases remaining between them. Per germline, CDR1 SEHNR and CDR2 FQNEAQ (reference sequence). This CDR3 is built from 15 residues. Written as DNA, the CDR3 is TGTGCCAGCAGCTGGGAGCCCTCTGGGGCCAACGTCCTGACTTTC. It codes for CASSWEPSGANVLTF.

This clonotype was picked up many times. The V gene is TRBV11-2, the J gene TRBJ1-2; 8 positions match TRBD1. The trim removed 5 bases at V and 7 bases at J, leaving 3 bases unmatched. From germline, CDR1 is SGHAT and CDR2 FQNNGV. CDR3 length: 12 amino acids. CDR3 nucleotides: TGTGCCAGCAGCCAGGACAGGGTTGGCTACACCTTC. It is translated as CASSQDRVGYTF.

As for this clonotype: This could be a read error, since a much larger clone is one nucleotide away. The chain recombines TRBV4-3 with TRBJ1-6; maybe TRBD1 (6 bases). Germline values: CDR1 LGHNA, CDR2 YSLEER. CDR3 length: 18 amino acids. The CDR3 bases are TGCGCCAGCAGCCAAGATCCCCCGGACAGCCTCTATAATTCACCCCCCCACTTT. It encodes CASSQDPPDSLYNSPPHF.

The V gene is TRBV6-5, the J gene TRBJ2-1; the D gene could be TRBD1 or TRBD2 (5 bases each). Germline V gene data show CDR1 as MNHEY and CDR2 as SVGAGI. The CDR3 totals 15 residues. The V and J ends lost 2 bases and 3 bases respectively, with 11 bases between them. The CDR3: CASSYGGVVYNEQFF. CDR3 DNA sequence: TGTGCCAGCAGTTACGGGGGAGTGGTCTACAATGAGCAGTTCTTC.

This chain connects TRBV27 to TRBJ1-1; D is perhaps TRBD1 (5 bases). In germline, CDR1 is MNHEY, CDR2 SMNVEV (reference sequence). The ends were cut back, 2 bases at V and 1 base at J, with 11 bases in the middle. This CDR3 has 15 residues. CDR3 nucleotides: TGTGCCAGCAGTTTAAAGGGCAGGGCGAACACTGAAGCTTTCTTT. Protein product: CASSLKGRANTEAFF.

This clonotype occurred a few times. V usage is TRBV12-3 or TRBV12-4 and J usage is TRBJ2-5, with D perhaps matching TRBD2 (6 bases). Trimming pared 6 bases from V and 4 bases from J, leaving 15 bases between. The CDR3 contains 14 residues. In DNA form, the CDR3 reads TGTGCCAGCAGAACCTTCGGGAGTGGAGAGACCCAGTACTTC. It encodes CASRTFGSGETQYF.

CDR3 loop: CSAETGLNYGYTF. The CDR3 DNA sequence: TGCAGCGCCGAGACAGGTTTGAACTATGGCTACACCTTC. J is TRBJ1-2 and V is TRBV29-1; the D gene is possibly TRBD1 (6 bases). V lost 7 bases to trimming and J lost 2 bases, with 14 bases between them. Germline loops: CDR1 SQVTM, CDR2 ANQGSEA. This CDR3 is built from 13 residues.

This clonotype showed up many times. This chain links TRBV4-3 with TRBJ1-5; D is uncertain. There are 15 residues in the CDR3. Germline lookup yields CDR1 LGHNA and CDR2 YSLEER. V lost 1 base, J lost 0 bases, and 7 bases lay in between. The CDR3 spells CASSQVWGSNQPQHF. CDR3 in DNA: TGCGCCAGCAGCCAAGTATGGGGTAGCAATCAGCCCCAGCATTTT.

This clonotype was seen repeatedly, ten times or more. The chain couples TRBV4-1 to TRBJ1-1, with D unclear. The CDR3 runs to 13 residues. V was shortened by 3 bases and J by 0 bases, with 5 bases between the two germline ends. Looked up from germline, CDR1 is MGHRA and CDR2 is YSYEKL. The CDR3 nucleotides read TGCGCCAGCAGCCACGAGATGAACACTGAAGCTTTCTTT. Protein sequence: CASSHEMNTEAFF.

This clonotype was seen many times. This rearrangement joins TRBV20-1 to TRBJ1-5; D call uncertain. Trimming removed 0 bases at V and 5 bases at J, with 11 bases between. The CDR3 contains 14 residues. CDR1 is DFQATT and CDR2 is SNEGSKA in the germline V gene (reference sequence). CDR3 region: CSARDQTADQPQHF. CDR3 nucleotides: TGCAGTGCTAGAGATCAAACAGCTGATCAGCCCCAGCATTTT.

This clonotype was seen only a few times. The rearrangement joins TRBV9 to TRBJ2-3; 8 positions match TRBD2. Germline trimming cut 3 bases from V and 2 bases from J; bases unmatched to any gene: 8. CDR1 is SGDLS and CDR2 is YYNGEE in the germline V gene. This CDR3 is 16 amino acids long. The CDR3, as DNA: TGTGCCAGCAGCGAAACTAGCGGAACACCCACAGATACGCAGTATTTT. Protein sequence: CASSETSGTPTDTQYF. Variable domain in full (rest from reference TRBV9 and TRBJ2-3): DSGVTQTPKHLITATGQRVTLRCSPRSGDLSVYWYQQSLDQGLQFLIQYYNGEERAKGNILERFSAQQFPDLHSELNLSSLELGDSALYFCASSETSGTPTDTQYFGPGTRLTVL.

This clonotype has more than one count but fewer than ten. CDR3 DNA sequence: TGTGCCATCAGTGGGGACAACTCCTACGAGCAGTACTTC. Encoded protein: CAISGDNSYEQYF. The V gene is TRBV10-3, the J gene TRBJ2-7, with a weak D call TRBD1 (6 bases). Trimming left V 4 bases short and J 0 bases short, with 7 bases between. Germline CDR1 ENHRY, CDR2 SYGVKD. The CDR3 length is 13 residues.

This clonotype came up a few times. The chain uses TRBV7-2 and TRBJ1-6; TRBD1 aligns across 10 bases. CDR3 size: 16 residues. Germline V CDR1 and CDR2: SGHTA, FQGNSA. With 2 bases clipped from V and 5 bases from J, the junction kept 3 bases outside the gene matches. CDR3 nucleotides: TGTGCCAGCAGCTTAAAGGGACAGGGGAATAATTCACCCCTCCACTTT. It specifies CASSLKGQGNNSPLHF.

This clonotype showed up just once. This sequence joins TRBV29-1 and TRBJ2-7; 11 nucleotides agree with TRBD1. Germline V gives CDR1 SQVTM, CDR2 ANQGSEA. Unmatched junction bases numbered 8, after V lost 4 bases and J lost 0 bases. This CDR3 has 16 residues. In DNA form, the CDR3 reads TGCAGCGTTGTACTCCGGGACAGGGGGATCTCCTACGAGCAGTACTTC. It encodes CSVVLRDRGISYEQYF.

This clonotype has only a few counts. CDR3 sequence reads: CSVGQRNQPQHF. In DNA, the CDR3 is TGCAGCGTTGGACAGCGCAATCAGCCCCAGCATTTT. The V gene is TRBV29-1, the J gene TRBJ1-5, with D possibly TRBD1 on 5 matching bases. Trimming removed 4 bases from V and 2 bases from J, with 6 bases in between. This CDR3 spans 12 amino acids. From germline, CDR1 is SQVTM and CDR2 ANQGSEA.

The rearrangement links TRBV20-1 to TRBJ1-1; no reliable D call. Deletions cut 6 bases from V and 7 bases from J, with 27 bases between. The CDR3 consists of 16 residues. Germline CDR1 reads DFQATT; CDR2 reads SNEGSKA (reference sequence). The chain's CDR3 is CSAPGPHLALFSEAFF. CDR3 in DNA: TGCAGTGCGCCCGGGCCTCACTTGGCTCTTTTTAGTGAAGCTTTCTTT.

V usage is TRBV10-3 and J usage is TRBJ1-2, with 8 bases lining up with TRBD1. V gave up 4 bases and J gave up 6 bases; unmatched junction bases: 1. Germline loops: CDR1 ENHRY, CDR2 SYGVKD. The CDR3 covers 12 residues. The CDR3 protein is CAISATGDGYTF. In DNA form, the CDR3 reads TGTGCCATCAGTGCGACAGGGGATGGCTACACCTTC.

This clonotype was counted between two and nine times. The chain recombines TRBV12-3 or TRBV12-4 with TRBJ2-4, with 10 bases fitting TRBD2. V shed 6 bases and J 3 bases; nucleotides not matched to a gene: 2. The CDR3 has 14 residues. The CDR3 DNA is TGTGCCAGCAGGGCTAGCGGGAGCAAAAACATTCAGTACTTC. As protein: CASRASGSKNIQYF.

This sequence joins TRBV6-2 or TRBV6-3 and TRBJ2-2, with D perhaps TRBD1 (6 bases). The germline V gene has CDR1 MNHEY and CDR2 SVGEGT. V was cut by 1 base and J by 1 base, with 7 bases left in between. CDR3 length: 15 residues. The CDR3 reads CASSYWGQNTGELFF. The CDR3 region has the DNA TGTGCCAGCAGTTACTGGGGACAGAACACCGGGGAGCTGTTTTTT.

This clonotype was found a few times. The J gene is TRBJ1-5, the V gene TRBV7-2; a weak D match, TRBD1 (5 bases). V was trimmed by 5 bases and J by 1 base, leaving 9 bases between them. Per germline, CDR1 SGHTA and CDR2 FQGNSA. The CDR3 covers 14 residues. The DNA of the CDR3 is TGTGCCAGCAGCCCGACAGCGAGCAATCAGCCCCAGCATTTT. Translation gives CASSPTASNQPQHF.

The rearrangement links TRBV3-1 to TRBJ1-5, with TRBD1 identical over 7 bases. Germline values: CDR1 LGHDT, CDR2 YNNKEL (reference sequence). V lost 4 bases and J lost 2; bases outside the gene matches: 8. There are 16 residues in the CDR3. The CDR3 is CASSPPGDRRNQPQHF. CDR3 in DNA: TGTGCCAGCAGCCCCCCAGGGGACAGACGCAATCAGCCCCAGCATTTT. Complete variable domain (other parts from reference TRBV3-1 and TRBJ1-5): DTAVSQTPKYLVTQMGNDKSIKCEQNLGHDTMYWYKQDSKKFLKIMFSYNNKELIINETVPNRFSPKSPDKAHLNLHINSLELGDSAVYFCASSPPGDRRNQPQHFGDGTRLSIL.

A remark on this clonotype: A clone one base away is much larger, so this may be a read error. The rearrangement joins TRBV7-8 to TRBJ1-1, with 8 bases that match TRBD1. The CDR3 is 14 amino acids. From germline, CDR1 is SGHVS and CDR2 FQNEAQ. CDR3 in DNA: TGTGCCACCAGCTTAGTTACAGGGGGTTTTGAAGCTTTCTTT. Its translation is CATSLVTGGFEAFF.

The chain couples TRBV20-1 to TRBJ1-1; possible D gene TRBD1, 6 bases. Per the germline V gene, CDR1 is DFQATT and CDR2 is SNEGSKA (reference sequence). The V gene lost 2 bases and the J gene lost 7 bases, with 14 bases spanning the gap. This CDR3 is 13 amino acids long. Here the CDR3 reads CSARNPGTSEAFF. The CDR3 nucleotides are TGCAGTGCTAGAAATCCCGGGACAAGTGAAGCTTTCTTT.